Below, 14 T cell receptor beta chains from the same sample are listed, as sequenced in a study of T cell repertoires in cytomegalovirus infection. TCRdb processed the reads anew with MiXCR; each CDR3 protein has one entry. The sample lists more than 250,000 distinct CDR3 sequences, roughly 25% seen once, with 10% to 15% in the top ten. Their antigens remain unidentified. The sample in question was cultured PBMCs, obtained from culture after CMV antigen stimulation. The receptors stem from a human donor in good health (CMV status not recorded). Some clones in this sample may be carry-over from other donors' samples.

There are a few counts of this clonotype. The V call is TRBV11-3, the J call TRBJ2-1, with 13 positions matching TRBD2. Germline assignment: CDR1 SGHNT and CDR2 YENEEA. The V gene end was trimmed by 5 bases and the J gene end by 3 bases; junction bases not matched to a gene: 10. This CDR3 has 18 residues. CDR3 in amino acids: CASSKQGTSGTYYNEQFF. The CDR3, as DNA: TGTGCCAGCAGCAAGCAAGGGACTAGCGGGACTTACTACAATGAGCAGTTCTTC.

This clonotype was seen more than once but under ten times. The chain employs TRBV19 and TRBJ1-3; D may be TRBD1 (5 bases). The CDR3 is 12 residues long. Germline V gene lookup returns CDR1 LNHDA and CDR2 SQIVND (reference sequence). V lost 5 bases to trimming and J lost 15 bases, with 17 bases between them. CDR3 sequence reads: CASSARSGTAYF. DNA for the CDR3: TGTGCCAGTAGTGCAAGATCCGGGACGGCATATTTT.

A note on this clonotype: A much larger clone lies one base from this, so it may be a read error. This chain links TRBV11-3 with TRBJ2-1; possibly TRBD1 for D (6 bases). The CDR3 sequence is 15 residues long. Trimming stripped 5 bases from V and 7 bases from J, with 18 bases between. From germline, CDR1 is SGHNT and CDR2 YENEEA. The CDR3: CASSIGNRVGNEQFF. CDR3 DNA: TGTGCCAGCAGCATAGGCAACAGGGTGGGGAATGAGCAGTTCTTC.

This clonotype appeared a few times. The CDR3 DNA follows: TGCGCCAGCAGCCTACCCGGGACAGGGGGCCACGAGCAGTACTTC. The encoded protein is CASSLPGTGGHEQYF. The chain recombines TRBV4-3 with TRBJ2-7; 12 bases map to TRBD1. CDR1 and CDR2 (germline): LGHNA, YSLEER. The CDR3 consists of 15 residues. V lost 4 bases and J lost 5; bases outside the gene matches: 6.

This clonotype appeared many times. This chain joins TRBV7-2 and TRBJ2-7; TRBD2 aligns across 7 bases. This CDR3 contains 15 residues. V was clipped by 2 bases and J by 0 bases; unmatched bases: 4. The germline CDR1 and CDR2 sequences are SGHTA and FQGNSA. The CDR3 region has the DNA TGTGCCAGCAGCTTAATCGGGAGGACCTCCTACGAGCAGTACTTC. Translated: CASSLIGRTSYEQYF.

This clonotype was counted ten times or more. J is TRBJ2-5 and V is TRBV6-2 or TRBV6-3; D remains ambiguous. This CDR3 is built from 11 residues. Between the trimmed V and J ends, which lost 4 bases and 5 bases, there was a span of 5 bases. The germline gives CDR1 MNHEY, CDR2 SVGEGT. CDR3 in DNA: TGTGCCAGCAGTTGGTTTGAGACCCAGTACTTC. Its translation: CASSWFETQYF.

This clonotype occurred a few times. The chain is built from TRBV19 and TRBJ1-1; D unresolved. Trimming cost V 7 bases and J 3 bases, with 12 bases left between them. This CDR3 has 13 amino acids. CDR1 LNHDA and CDR2 SQIVND come from the germline V gene (reference sequence). The CDR3 DNA reads as TGTGCCAGTAATAGCGCGCGATACACTGAAGCTTTCTTT. Its translation is CASNSARYTEAFF.

This clonotype turned up a few times. V and J are TRBV4-1 and TRBJ2-3; D possibly corresponds to TRBD1 (5 bases). There are 15 residues in the CDR3. Trimming pared 0 bases from V and 5 bases from J, leaving 12 bases between. Germline CDR1 MGHRA, CDR2 YSYEKL. The CDR3 is CASSQDTRVGDTQYF. In DNA form, the CDR3 reads TGCGCCAGCAGCCAAGATACCAGGGTGGGAGATACGCAGTATTTT.

This chain links TRBV28 with TRBJ1-6; 12 bases fit TRBD1. CDR3 length equals 17 residues. V shed 3 bases, J shed 7 bases, and the junction held 7 bases outside the gene matches. Per the germline V gene, CDR1 is MDHEN and CDR2 is SYDVKM. The CDR3 spells CASSLGTGGAENSPLHF. As DNA, the CDR3 is TGTGCCAGCAGTTTGGGGACAGGGGGCGCGGAGAATTCACCCCTCCACTTT.

The chain combines TRBV12-3 or TRBV12-4 with TRBJ2-2, with D maybe TRBD2 (6 bases). V shed 5 bases and J shed 13 bases, with 17 bases lying between them. This CDR3 region has 13 residues. The CDR3 loop is CASSPDPGLSLFF. The CDR3 DNA follows: TGTGCCAGCAGTCCCGACCCGGGACTGTCGCTGTTTTTT.

This clonotype came up many times. This sequence joins TRBV7-2 and TRBJ2-3; tentatively, D is TRBD2 (7 bases). V was pared by 2 bases and J by 2 bases, with 26 bases between. This CDR3 contains 20 residues. Germline V gives CDR1 SGHTA, CDR2 FQGNSA. CDR3 protein: CASSLRASGNFLGHTDTQYF. DNA for the CDR3: TGTGCCAGCAGCTTACGTGCTAGCGGCAACTTTTTGGGACACACAGATACGCAGTATTTT.

This clonotype was seen only a few times. The chain is built from TRBV11-3 and TRBJ2-1, with TRBD2 as a possible D gene (6 bases). The CDR3 has 16 residues. Germline V gene data show CDR1 as SGHNT and CDR2 as YENEEA. V lost 3 bases to trimming and J lost 7 bases, with 19 bases between them. The CDR3 reads CASSLYGLGLSNEQFF. CDR3 sequence (DNA): TGTGCCAGCAGCTTGTATGGACTGGGACTGTCAAATGAGCAGTTCTTC. Full variable domain (missing parts from reference TRBV11-3 and TRBJ2-1): EAGVVQSPRYKIIEKKQPVAFWCNPISGHNTLYWYLQNLGQGPELLIRYENEEAVDDSQLPKDRFSAERLKGVDSTLKIQPAELGDSAVYLCASSLYGLGLSNEQFFGPGTRLTVL.

The gene calls are TRBV11-3 and TRBJ1-1; D unresolved. Looked up from germline, CDR1 is SGHNT and CDR2 is YENEEA. V was cut by 3 bases and J by 1 base, with 9 bases left in between. The length of the CDR3 is 14 residues. CDR3 sequence: CASSFEGPNTEAFF. CDR3 in DNA: TGTGCCAGCAGCTTCGAAGGTCCGAACACTGAAGCTTTCTTT.

The rearrangement joins TRBV28 to TRBJ2-7, with D possibly being TRBD1 (5 bases). This CDR3 comprises 13 residues. Germline CDR1 reads MDHEN; CDR2 reads SYDVKM. V was cut by 8 bases and J by 2 bases, with 13 bases left in between. The CDR3 reads CASVGAGPYEQYF. DNA of the CDR3: TGTGCCAGCGTTGGGGCTGGGCCCTACGAGCAGTACTTC.